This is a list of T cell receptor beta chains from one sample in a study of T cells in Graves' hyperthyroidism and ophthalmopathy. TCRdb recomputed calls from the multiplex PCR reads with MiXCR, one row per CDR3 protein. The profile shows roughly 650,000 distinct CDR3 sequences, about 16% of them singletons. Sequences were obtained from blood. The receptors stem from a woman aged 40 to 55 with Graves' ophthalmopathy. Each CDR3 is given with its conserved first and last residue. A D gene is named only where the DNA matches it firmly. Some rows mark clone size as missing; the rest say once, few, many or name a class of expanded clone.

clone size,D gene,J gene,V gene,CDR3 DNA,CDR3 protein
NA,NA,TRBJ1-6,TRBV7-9,TGTGCCAGCAGCTCAACCCCTATTACCCTCCACTTT,CASSSTPITLHF
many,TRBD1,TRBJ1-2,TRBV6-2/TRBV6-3,TGTGCCAGCAGTCCAAACGGACAGGGAGGCTATGGCTACACCTTC,CASSPNGQGGYGYTF
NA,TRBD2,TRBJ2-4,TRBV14,TGTGCCAGCAGCCGGGGCGGGAGGTTAAACATTCAGTACTTC,CASSRGGRLNIQYF
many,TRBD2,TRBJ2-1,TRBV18,TGTGCCAGCTCACTCAGCGGGGGTTTGGACAATGAGCAGTTCTTC,CASSLSGGLDNEQFF
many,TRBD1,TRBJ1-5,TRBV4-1,TGCGCCAGCAGCCCCGGGACAGGACTAACCAGCAATCAGCCCCAGCATTTT,CASSPGTGLTSNQPQHF
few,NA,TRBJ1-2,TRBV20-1,TGCAGTGCAAGGGACGGTAAAAGCTATGGCTACACCTTC,CSARDGKSYGYTF
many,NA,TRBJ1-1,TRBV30,TGTGCCTGGAGGGCTATGGGGCTGAACACTGAAGCTTTCTTT,CAWRAMGLNTEAFF
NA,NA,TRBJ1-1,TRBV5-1,TGCGCCAGCAGCTTGCTGACAGAGAACACTGAAGCTTTCTTT,CASSLLTENTEAFF
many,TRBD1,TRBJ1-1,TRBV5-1,TGCGCCAGCTGTACAGGGGAGGCCACTGAAGCTTTCTTT,CASCTGEATEAFF
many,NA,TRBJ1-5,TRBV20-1,TGCAGTGCCTTAGGGGGTGGGGATCAGCCCCAGCATTTT,CSALGGGDQPQHF
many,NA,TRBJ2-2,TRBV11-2,TGTGCCAGCAGCTTAGATGGACACGCCCAGAACCCAAACACCGGGGAGCTGTTTTTT,CASSLDGHAQNPNTGELFF
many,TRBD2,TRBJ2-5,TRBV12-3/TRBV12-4,TGTGCCAGCAGTTTTCGCGGGGGTCGGGAGACCCAGTACTTC,CASSFRGGRETQYF
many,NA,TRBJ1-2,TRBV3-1,TGTGCCAGCAGCCAAGAAAGGGGGGCTACGGGAGGCTACACCTTC,CASSQERGATGGYTF
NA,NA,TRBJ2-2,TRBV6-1,TGTGCCAGCAGTGAGCCAGCCTTAGGGGAGCTGTTTTTT,CASSEPALGELFF
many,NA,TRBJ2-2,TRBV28,TGTGCCAGCAGTGCTAGAGGCGGGGAGCTGTTTTTT,CASSARGGELFF
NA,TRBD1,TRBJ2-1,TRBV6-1,TGTGCCAGCAGCAGACCGGGACAGGGGACGGATGAGCAGTTCTTC,CASSRPGQGTDEQFF
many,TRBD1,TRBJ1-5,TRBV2,TGTGCCAGCAGTGCTACAGGGGGCCATCAGCCCCAGCATTTT,CASSATGGHQPQHF
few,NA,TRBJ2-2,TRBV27,TGTGCCAGCAGTACCCCGGGAAACACCGGGGAGCTGTTTTTT,CASSTPGNTGELFF
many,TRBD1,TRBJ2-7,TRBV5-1,TGCGCCAGCAGCTTGGGAGACAGGGGGTATCTCGAGCAGTACTTC,CASSLGDRGYLEQYF
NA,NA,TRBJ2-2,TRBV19,TGTGCCAGTAGTATAGCCGGGAACACCGGGGAGCTGTTTTTT,CASSIAGNTGELFF
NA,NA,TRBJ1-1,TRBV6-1,TGTGCCAGCAGCCTTGACAGTAGAGGAAGGAACACTGAAGCTTTCTTT,CASSLDSRGRNTEAFF
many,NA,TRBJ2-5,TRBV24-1,TGTGCCACCAGTGATGGACCCCGGCGGGAGACCCAGTACTTC,CATSDGPRRETQYF
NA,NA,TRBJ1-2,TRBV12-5,TGTGCTAGTGGTTTCTGTGGCTACACCTTC,CASGFCGYTF
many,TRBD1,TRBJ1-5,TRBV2,TGTGCCAGCAGGAAAGACAGGGGGCAAGGGCCCCAGCATTTT,CASRKDRGQGPQHF
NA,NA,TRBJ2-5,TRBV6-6,TGTGCCAGCAGTTACGGAGCTGAAAAAGAGACCCAGTACTTC,CASSYGAEKETQYF
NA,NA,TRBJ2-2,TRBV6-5,TGTGCCAGCGGTTCCCACTCACGGAGCACCGGGGAGCTGTTTTTT,CASGSHSRSTGELFF
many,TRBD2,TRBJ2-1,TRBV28,TGTGCCAGCAGTACGGAGCGGGAGGCGCGATATGAGCAGTTCTTC,CASSTEREARYEQFF
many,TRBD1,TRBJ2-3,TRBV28,TGTGCCAGCAGTTTATCGCCAGGACAGGGAACAGATACGCAGTATTTT,CASSLSPGQGTDTQYF
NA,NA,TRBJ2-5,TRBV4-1,TGCGCCAGCAGCCCCCCTGTGAGGGGCGAGACCCAGTACTTC,CASSPPVRGETQYF
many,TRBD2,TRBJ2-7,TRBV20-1,TGCAGTGCTAGAGATGAGACTAGCGGGAGGTACGAGCAGTACTTC,CSARDETSGRYEQYF
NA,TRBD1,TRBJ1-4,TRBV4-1,TGCGCCAGCAGCCATACTCACAGGGGTCCCGAAAAACTGTTTTTT,CASSHTHRGPEKLFF
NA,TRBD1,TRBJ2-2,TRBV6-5,TGTGCCAGCAGTTACTCCAGGACAGGGAACACCGGGGAGCTGTTTTTT,CASSYSRTGNTGELFF
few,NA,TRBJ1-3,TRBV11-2,TGTGCCAGCAGCTCGGAAGGAAACACCATATATTTT,CASSSEGNTIYF
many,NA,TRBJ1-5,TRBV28,TGTGCCAGCAGTTTAGTGGTCGACGATCAGCCCCAGCATTTT,CASSLVVDDQPQHF
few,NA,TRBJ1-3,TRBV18,TGTGCCAGCTCGCCACTCGTAATATCAGACTCTGGAAACACCATATATTTT,CASSPLVISDSGNTIYF
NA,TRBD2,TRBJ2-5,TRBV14,TGTGCCAGCAGCCAAGATCTCCAGCGGGAAACGGAGACCCAGTACTTC,CASSQDLQRETETQYF
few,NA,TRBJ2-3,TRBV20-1,TGCAGTGCCCCAATCGGAGGGACCCGGAGCACAGATACGCAGTATTTT,CSAPIGGTRSTDTQYF
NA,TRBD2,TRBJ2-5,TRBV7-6,TGTGCCAGCAGCCCCCAACTAGCGGACCTCCAAGAGACCCAGTACTTC,CASSPQLADLQETQYF
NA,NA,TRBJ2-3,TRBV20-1,TGCAGTGCTAGTCTCCAGGGGCCAGATACGCAGTATTTT,CSASLQGPDTQYF
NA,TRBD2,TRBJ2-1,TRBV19,TGTGCCAGTAGTCCCACAGGGACTAGCTACGACAATGGGCAGTTCTTC,CASSPTGTSYDNGQFF
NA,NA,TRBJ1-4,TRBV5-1,TGCGCCAGCAGCTTGAGGGGATACACCGATGAAAAACTGTTTTTT,CASSLRGYTDEKLFF
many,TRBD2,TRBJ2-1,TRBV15,TGTGCCACCAGCAGAGATAAAGGGTTAGCGGGGTCCTACAATGAGCAGTTCTTC,CATSRDKGLAGSYNEQFF
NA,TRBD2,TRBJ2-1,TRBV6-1,TGTGCCCTCTCGTCTTGGACTAGCGGGGGCAATGAGCAGTTCTTC,CALSSWTSGGNEQFF
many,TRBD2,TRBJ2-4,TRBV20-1,TGCAGTGCTGGAGTAGCGGGAGTCCGACTTCACAAAAACATTCAGTACTTC,CSAGVAGVRLHKNIQYF
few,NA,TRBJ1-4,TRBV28,TGTGCCAGCAGTTTCGACAGAATTAATGAAAAACTGTTTTTT,CASSFDRINEKLFF
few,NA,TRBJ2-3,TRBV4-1,TGCGCCAGCAGCCAAGATCCGGAAACAGATACGCAGTATTTT,CASSQDPETDTQYF
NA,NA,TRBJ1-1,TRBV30,TGTGCCTGGAGTCCCGACCGTGGGTCTATGAACACTGAAGCTTTCTTT,CAWSPDRGSMNTEAFF
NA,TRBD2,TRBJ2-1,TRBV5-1,TGCGCCAGCAGCCCGAGGGGCGGGAGGGCCGAAAGGGAGCAGTTCTTC,CASSPRGGRAEREQFF
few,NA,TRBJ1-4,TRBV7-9,TGTGCCAGCAGCTTAGGGACCAATAATGAAAAACTGTTTTTT,CASSLGTNNEKLFF
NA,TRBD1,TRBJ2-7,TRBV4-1,TGCGCCAGCAGCCAAGGTCTGGGGACAGGGCTACGCGAGCAGTACTTC,CASSQGLGTGLREQYF
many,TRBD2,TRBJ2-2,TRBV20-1,TGCAGTGCCACCGGGGGGAGGAGGGACACCGGGGAGCTGTTTTTT,CSATGGRRDTGELFF
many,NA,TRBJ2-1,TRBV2,TGTGCCAGCAGTGAGGGACCTCCGAGCTCCTACAATGAGCAGTTCTTC,CASSEGPPSSYNEQFF